A single sample is the source of the 14 T cell receptor beta chains below, sequenced in a study of blood T cell repertoires in COVID-19. Assay used: immunoSEQ multiplex PCR; TCRdb lists only in-frame clones, some missing. The sample consists of roughly 140,000 clones, approximately 86% of them appearing once. Source material: peripheral blood. The receptors shown here come from an older woman with active or convalescent COVID-19.

The V and J genes are TRBV3-1 (or the pseudogene TRBV3-2) and TRBJ1-1, with D uncertain. The CDR3 sequence is 14 residues long. Germline CDR1 and CDR2: LGHDT and YNNKEL (reference sequence). V lost 1 base and J lost 1, with 7 bases in between. CDR3 in amino acids: CASSQGVRNTEAFF. The DNA of the CDR3 is TGTGCCAGCAGCCAAGGCGTCCGGAACACTGAAGCTTTCTTT.

The chain uses TRBV27 and TRBJ1-2, with 8 positions matching TRBD1. This CDR3 contains 14 residues. After removal of 0 bases from V and 5 bases from J, the junction contained 2 bases not matched to a gene. CDR1 is MNHEY and CDR2 is SMNVEV in the germline V gene (reference sequence). The CDR3 reads CASSLSRTGYGYTF. DNA of the CDR3: TGTGCCAGCAGTTTATCCAGGACAGGGTATGGCTACACCTTC.

The chain joins TRBV19 to TRBJ2-7; the match to TRBD1 covers 10 bases. The CDR3 contains 15 residues. The germline V gene encodes CDR1 LNHDA and CDR2 SQIVND (reference sequence). With 4 bases clipped from V and 7 bases from J, the junction kept 10 bases outside the gene matches. The CDR3 reads CASSTTDRGHGEQYF. The CDR3 bases are TGTGCCAGTAGTACAACCGACAGGGGGCATGGTGAGCAGTACTTC.

V gene TRBV19 combines with J gene TRBJ2-3, with TRBD1 matching over 9 bases. This CDR3 contains 16 residues. Trimming took 4 bases from V and 2 from J; bases not matched to a gene: 7. Per the germline V gene, CDR1 is LNHDA and CDR2 is SQIVND (reference sequence). This CDR3 is CASSRGQGRSTDTQYF. DNA for the CDR3: TGTGCCAGTAGTAGGGGACAGGGTAGGTCCACAGATACGCAGTATTTT.

The genes are TRBV4-1 and TRBJ1-2; D gene ambiguous. Per germline, CDR1 MGHRA and CDR2 YSYEKL. CDR3 length equals 13 residues. Trimming pared 6 bases from V and 2 bases from J, leaving 10 bases between. CDR3 sequence: CASRSGLNYGYTF. The CDR3 nucleotides are TGCGCCAGCAGATCGGGGTTGAACTATGGCTACACCTTC.

The chain employs TRBV4-1 and TRBJ2-3; the D is unclear. Germline V gives CDR1 MGHRA, CDR2 YSYEKL. The CDR3 contains 13 residues. V was trimmed by 0 bases and J by 10 bases, leaving 11 bases between them. Here the CDR3 DNA reads TGCGCCAGCAGCCAAGATAGCAGCGTAGCGCAGTATTTT. Its translation is CASSQDSSVAQYF.

The rearrangement uses TRBV18 and TRBJ1-2; 10 bases are shared with TRBD1. J was trimmed by 8 bases and V by 3 bases; bases with no gene match: 3. The CDR3 is made up of 13 amino acids. CDR1 and CDR2 from the germline V gene are KGHSH and LQKENI. CDR3 amino acids: CASSPGTGEGYTF. The CDR3 bases are TGTGCCAGCTCACCCGGGACAGGGGAAGGCTACACCTTC. The entire variable domain, with the rest obtained from reference TRBV18 and TRBJ1-2, is as follows: NAGVMQNPRHLVRRRGQEARLRCSPMKGHSHVYWYRQLPEEGLKFMVYLQKENIIDESGMPKERFSAEFPKEGPSILRIQQVVRGDSAAYFCASSPGTGEGYTFGSGTRLTVV.

V gene TRBV6-1 combines with J gene TRBJ1-2, with 9 bases matching TRBD1. Germline V gene lookup returns CDR1 MNHNS and CDR2 SASEGT. The CDR3 length is 15 residues. V lost 6 bases, J lost 4 bases, and 9 bases stayed unmatched. CDR3 in amino acids: CASSRTGGLGYGYTF. CDR3 DNA: TGTGCCAGCAGCCGTACAGGGGGCTTAGGCTATGGCTACACCTTC.

The V and J genes are TRBV4-3 and TRBJ1-6, with 7 bases fitting TRBD1. With V trimmed by 1 base and J by 10 bases, 4 bases remained unmatched. CDR1 and CDR2 from the germline V gene are LGHNA and YSLEER. The CDR3 is 14 amino acids. CDR3 amino acids: CASSQVQGLSPLHF. DNA for the CDR3: TGCGCCAGCAGCCAAGTACAGGGGTTATCACCCCTCCACTTT.

J is TRBJ1-2 and V is TRBV6-5, with 8 positions matching TRBD1. V lost 5 bases and J lost 0; bases outside the gene matches: 5. CDR3 length equals 15 residues. CDR1 MNHEY and CDR2 SVGAGI come from the germline V gene. CDR3 DNA: TGTGCCAGCAGTCAGACAGGGGAGGCTAACTATGGCTACACCTTC. Its translation: CASSQTGEANYGYTF.

The chain carries TRBV6-5 and TRBJ2-7; 7 nucleotides line up with TRBD2. Germline CDR1 is MNHEY and CDR2 is SVGAGI. The V gene end was trimmed by 6 bases and the J gene end by 1 base; junction bases not matched to a gene: 9. CDR3 length: 15 residues. In DNA, the CDR3 is TGTGCCAGCAGCACCAACCTCGGGGGGTCCTACGAGCAGTACTTC. Its translation is CASSTNLGGSYEQYF.

This rearrangement joins TRBV5-1 to TRBJ1-1, with D tentatively TRBD1 (5 bases). CDR1 is SGHRS, CDR2 YFSETQ, per germline. The V end lost 4 bases, the J end lost 3 bases, and 19 bases lay between the germline ends. The CDR3 consists of 16 residues. CDR3 region: CASSPFAGVQDTEAFF. For the CDR3, the DNA is TGCGCCAGCAGCCCTTTTGCGGGGGTTCAGGACACTGAAGCTTTCTTT.

This chain uses TRBV7-9 with TRBJ1-1; the D gene is possibly TRBD1 (5 bases). Deletions cut 0 bases from V and 4 bases from J, with 12 bases between. This CDR3 region has 15 residues. From germline, CDR1 is SEHNR and CDR2 FQNEAQ (reference sequence). The DNA for the CDR3 is TGTGCCAGCAGCTTAGCCCAAGGGGAAGTCACTGAAGCTTTCTTT. It codes for CASSLAQGEVTEAFF. Together with reference TRBV7-9 and TRBJ1-1, the CDR3 gives the full variable domain: DTGVSQNPRHKITKRGQNVTFRCDPISEHNRLYWYRQTLGQGPEFLTYFQNEAQLEKSRLLSDRFSAERPKGSFSTLEIQRTEQGDSAMYLCASSLAQGEVTEAFFGQGTRLTVV.

The rearrangement uses TRBV7-2 and TRBJ2-7, with a possible D match to TRBD1 (5 bases). Germline-derived CDR1 and CDR2 are SGHTA and FQGNSA. The V end lost 5 bases, the J end lost 3 bases, and 14 bases lay between the germline ends. The CDR3 has 14 amino acids. In nucleotides, the CDR3 is TGTGCCAGCAGCCCTCAACAGGCTGGCTACGAGCAGTACTTC. Its translation is CASSPQQAGYEQYF.